This entry describes one T cell receptor (beta chain). Its antigen remains unidentified. This CDR3 has 16 amino acids. With 1 base removed from V and 3 bases from J, the gap between germline ends came to 15 bases. Germline CDR1 is MGHRA and CDR2 is YSYEKL. Those who donated were healthy bone marrow donors. The PCR used 60 Vbeta and 13 Jbeta primers. Sequencing used immunoSEQ multiplex PCR; TCRdb keeps in-frame clones, though not all of them. The sample records over 95,000 clones, more than 60% being singletons. This sample is part of a study of cytomegalovirus exposure and HLA in healthy donors. Findings of the study overall: The study had only CMV serostatus as immune exposure information.

The J gene is TRBJ1-1, the V gene TRBV4-1; no reliable D call. Sequenced sample: PBMCs. The sequence came from a female donor in good health and CMV-seronegative. The CDR3 reads CASSQGGGVKDTEAFF. DNA of the CDR3: TGCGCCAGCAGCCAAGGCGGCGGGGTTAAGGACACTGAAGCTTTCTTT.